This T cell receptor beta chain was captured by sequencing in a study of T cell responses to AZD1222 COVID-19 vaccine. Study-level results: Spike as a whole was targeted by vaccine-associated CD4 TCRs, dominant at 160-218 and 743-854. Regions left unmutated in variants are reportedly the target of nearly half of spike-specific TCRs. Baseline antibody screening turned up just a handful of seropositive AZD1222 recipients.

Of note for this clone: Antigen unknown.

Here immunoSEQ multiplex PCR was the method, and the copy in TCRdb shows in-frame clones only, minus some. The sample yields 130,000 or so clones, more than 80% seen once. Germline CDR1 and CDR2: SNHLY and FYNNEI. Between the trimmed V and J ends, which lost 2 bases and 5 bases, there was a span of 21 bases. The CDR3 extends over 17 amino acids. This TCR came from an adult who received the MenACWY meningococcal vaccine as a control. This chain links TRBV2 with TRBJ2-5; possibly TRBD2 for D (6 bases). Here the sequenced sample was peripheral blood, taken 28 days after the second dose of the MenACWY control vaccine. CDR3 in amino acids: CASSERDSGHYTETQYF. The CDR3 coding sequence is TGTGCCAGCAGTGAAAGGGACTCTGGACATTACACGGAGACCCAGTACTTC. The variable domain in full, completed from reference TRBV2 and TRBJ2-5, reads EPEVTQTPSHQVTQMGQEVILRCVPISNHLYFYWYRQILGQKVEFLVSFYNNEISEKSEIFDDQFSVERPDGSNFTLKIRSTKLEDSAMYFCASSERDSGHYTETQYFGPGTRLLVL.